Listed below are T cell receptor beta chains from one sample, sequenced in a study of T cells expressing NK-cell markers. From the 5' RACE reads, TCRdb lists one entry per CDR3 protein and no DNA. The sample holds fewer than 400,000 distinct CDR3 sequences. The sequenced sample was blood T cells: a sorted CD56 or NKG2C T cell subset, CD4+ or CD8+ T cells, or bulk PBMC T cells (not recorded which). Receptors originate from a man aged 18 to 69 in good health. Both conserved end residues are part of each CDR3.

j_call v_call cdr3_aa
TRBJ2-7 TRBV30 CAYRDLDYEQYF
TRBJ2-1 TRBV3-1 CASSRPRGSLYNEQFF
TRBJ1-2 TRBV6-2/TRBV6-3 CASHRQGARANYGYTF
TRBJ2-7 TRBV20-1 CSASNAGTSGPPYEQYF
TRBJ2-7 TRBV20-1 CSAIRGTGYYEQYF
TRBJ2-3 TRBV27 CASSRAGTYTDTQYF
TRBJ1-5 TRBV19 CASSGRQGDQPQHF
TRBJ2-6 TRBV29-1 CSVEIVGANVLTF
TRBJ1-6 TRBV9 CASSVDFNSPLHF
TRBJ1-2 TRBV30 CAWTGGSGGYTF
TRBJ1-5 TRBV20-1 CSAPGEGQPQHF
TRBJ2-3 TRBV20-1 CSASRRGSSTDTQYF
TRBJ1-2 TRBV2 CASSETGGGYGYTF
TRBJ2-7 TRBV4-1 CASSQGDFWTAQDEQYF
TRBJ1-5 TRBV19 CASSIRQGNQPQHF
TRBJ2-1 TRBV5-5 CASSLEGHDNEQFF
TRBJ2-5 TRBV7-2 CASSLAQRGGPEYF
TRBJ1-1 TRBV4-2 CASSQAAGRAEAFF
TRBJ1-4 TRBV7-9 CASGQLNNEKLFF
TRBJ2-7 TRBV20-1 CSAITPWGNYEQYF
TRBJ1-5 TRBV7-8 CASSKTRTAKPLQGNQPQHF
TRBJ1-1 TRBV6-5 CASSRRGSMNTEAFF
TRBJ2-7 TRBV5-5 CASSLDRGKTYEQYF
TRBJ2-1 TRBV2 CASSTDRWNEQFF
TRBJ1-3 TRBV10-3 CAMGGVSGNTIYF
TRBJ2-3 TRBV11-1 CASSPRQGFGDTQYF
TRBJ2-5 TRBV29-1 CSVAGVETQYF
TRBJ1-6 TRBV15 CATSRRGERGNSPLHF
TRBJ2-3 TRBV5-1 CASRTRDRGSDTQYF
TRBJ2-1 TRBV27 CATSYQQGYEQFF
TRBJ1-5 TRBV21-1 CASSKTRTENNQPQHF
TRBJ1-5 TRBV12-5 CASGLVQLGTEVGSNQPQHF
TRBJ2-1 TRBV15 CATSRGGGPGDNEQFF
TRBJ2-1 TRBV5-5 CASSITGVEFF
TRBJ2-5 TRBV4-2 CASSQVAGGPDETQYF
TRBJ2-3 TRBV3-1 CASSQRARGSFSDTQYF
TRBJ1-1 TRBV20-1 CSTHRGRDTEAFF
TRBJ2-5 TRBV30 CAWSEGSLTKTQYF
TRBJ2-3 TRBV7-3 CASSLTLRPDTQYF
TRBJ2-1 TRBV29-1 CSVEHLSYNEQFF
TRBJ2-3 TRBV6-1 CASSLDSAGDTQYF
TRBJ1-5 TRBV12-3/TRBV12-4 CASSPTGYSNQPQHF
TRBJ2-5 TRBV12-3/TRBV12-4 CASSLARSTPQETQYF
TRBJ2-3 TRBV24-1 CATSDPQGGFTDTQYF
TRBJ2-3 TRBV7-8 CASSSTRALAGYPDTQYF
TRBJ2-7 TRBV7-9 CASSLGDRNLQYF
TRBJ2-5 TRBV7-9 CASSLEGGQKETQYF
TRBJ2-3 TRBV3-1 CASSQGDRGWTDTQYF
TRBJ2-6 TRBV18 CASSPPGQHNSGANVLTF
TRBJ1-4 TRBV18 CASSPDSTKLFF
TRBJ1-2 TRBV20-1 CSAQDRANYGYTF
TRBJ2-3 TRBV2 CASSDLLAAPDTQYF
TRBJ1-5 TRBV6-1 CASTGGNQPQHF
TRBJ2-3 TRBV25-1 CASSQLGLAGGRDTQYF
TRBJ1-2 TRBV19 CASSTWTGWNDYTF